The present TCR beta chain was sequenced within a study of cytomegalovirus exposure and HLA in healthy donors. A multiplex PCR was run with 60 Vbeta primers and 13 Jbeta primers. Sequencing was performed with immunoSEQ multiplex PCR; in TCRdb, only in-frame clones are kept and a portion is missing. Among 120,000 or so clones listed, more than 70% were seen once. V lost 3 bases, J lost 0 bases, and 4 bases stayed unmatched. The CDR3 extends over 15 amino acids. Germline V gene data show CDR1 as MGHDK and CDR2 as SYGVNS. V and J are TRBV25-1 and TRBJ1-1; 7 positions agree with TRBD1. The sample consisted of PBMCs. The origin of this receptor is a woman aged 45-65 years in good health and CMV-seropositive. CDR3 DNA: TGTGCCAGCAGTGAGACAGGGAGATTGAACACTGAAGCTTTCTTT. Translated: CASSETGRLNTEAFF.